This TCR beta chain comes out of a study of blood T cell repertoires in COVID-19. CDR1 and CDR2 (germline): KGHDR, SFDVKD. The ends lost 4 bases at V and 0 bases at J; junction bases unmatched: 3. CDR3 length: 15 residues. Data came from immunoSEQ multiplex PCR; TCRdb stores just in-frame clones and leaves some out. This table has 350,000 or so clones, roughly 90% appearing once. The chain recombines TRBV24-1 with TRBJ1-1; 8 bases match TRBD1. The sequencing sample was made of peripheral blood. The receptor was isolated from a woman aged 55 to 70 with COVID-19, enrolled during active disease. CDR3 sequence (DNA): TGTGCCACCAGTGACGGACAGGGCTTGAACACTGAAGCTTTCTTT. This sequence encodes CATSDGQGLNTEAFF.